Below, 27 T cell receptor beta chains from the same sample are listed, as sequenced in a study of neoadjuvant anti-PD-1 for oral cavity cancer. Sequenced by immunoSEQ multiplex PCR; TCRdb stores in-frame clones only, minus some. This sample has about 79,000 clones, with around four fifths found just once. The sequencing used PBMCs, collected before nivolumab (anti-PD-1) treatment. These TCRs come from a person between 35 and 79 years old with oral cavity squamous cell carcinoma.

The chain joins TRBV2 to TRBJ2-5; 8 nucleotides match TRBD1. The CDR3 is 15 residues long. V dropped 2 bases and J dropped 5; count of bases not matched to a gene: 7. Per the germline V gene, CDR1 is SNHLY and CDR2 is FYNNEI. The CDR3 reads CASSELGQGKETQYF. Written as DNA, the CDR3 is TGTGCCAGCAGTGAACTCGGACAGGGAAAGGAGACCCAGTACTTC.

This chain joins TRBV29-1 and TRBJ2-7; D gene ambiguous. Germline V gives CDR1 SQVTM, CDR2 ANQGSEA. Trimming left V 3 bases short and J 2 bases short, with 8 bases between. This CDR3 region has 12 residues. In DNA form, the CDR3 reads TGCAGCGTTGAGTCGGCAGCCTACGAGCAGTACTTC. Translating it yields CSVESAAYEQYF.

The genes are TRBV7-8 and TRBJ1-1, with D possibly being TRBD1 (6 bases). Trimming stripped 0 bases from V and 6 bases from J, with 14 bases between. The CDR3 covers 15 residues. Germline CDR1 is SGHVS and CDR2 is FQNEAQ. CDR3 sequence reads: CASSLAATGRAEAFF. In DNA form, the CDR3 reads TGTGCCAGCAGCTTAGCTGCTACAGGGCGAGCTGAAGCTTTCTTT.

The rearrangement uses TRBV29-1 and TRBJ1-2; no firm D call. The CDR3 is 9 amino acids. The V end was cut by 4 bases, the J end by 8 bases, with 5 bases between. Germline assignment: CDR1 SQVTM and CDR2 ANQGSEA. CDR3 protein: CSVGAGYTF. CDR3 sequence (DNA): TGCAGCGTTGGAGCAGGCTACACCTTC.

The rearrangement uses TRBV10-2 and TRBJ2-3; D may be TRBD1 (6 bases). Trimming pared 7 bases from V and 3 bases from J, leaving 17 bases between. CDR1 is WSHSY and CDR2 is SAAADI in the germline V gene. CDR3 length equals 15 residues. In DNA, the CDR3 is TGCGCCAGCACCCCAGACAGGAGCAAGACAGATACGCAGTATTTT. Protein: CASTPDRSKTDTQYF.

CDR3 DNA: TGTGCCAGCAGTTTTCACGGGAGCTCCTACGAGCAGTACTTC. As protein: CASSFHGSSYEQYF. The rearrangement uses TRBV28 and TRBJ2-7, with a possible D match to TRBD2 (6 bases). Trimming took off 3 bases at V and 0 bases at J, with 9 bases between the two ends. Germline loops: CDR1 MDHEN, CDR2 SYDVKM. CDR3 length: 14 residues.

The chain joins TRBV5-1 to TRBJ2-1; 10 bases are a match to TRBD2. The CDR3 has 17 amino acids. With 2 bases clipped from V and 3 bases from J, the junction kept 8 bases outside the gene matches. Per the germline V gene, CDR1 is SGHRS and CDR2 is YFSETQ. Here the CDR3 DNA reads TGCGCCAGCAGCTTCTTCAGAACTAGCGGGGACTACAATGAGCAGTTCTTC. Its protein product is CASSFFRTSGDYNEQFF.

The CDR3 is CASSEAGTGDYEQYF. For the CDR3, the DNA is TGTGCCAGCAGCGAGGCCGGGACAGGGGACTACGAGCAGTACTTC. This sequence joins TRBV5-4 and TRBJ2-7, with 10 bases lining up with TRBD1. J lost 3 bases, V lost 4 bases, and 7 bases had no gene match. The CDR3 totals 15 residues. In germline, CDR1 is SGHNT, CDR2 YYREEE (reference sequence).

V gene TRBV15 combines with J gene TRBJ1-4; 7 positions match TRBD1. CDR1 is LNHNV, CDR2 YYDKDF, per germline (reference sequence). J lost 0 bases, V lost 0 bases, and 7 bases had no gene match. This CDR3 has 18 amino acids. The CDR3 protein is CATSRDLVRGATNEKLFF. CDR3 coding DNA: TGTGCCACCAGCAGAGATTTAGTCAGGGGGGCAACTAATGAAAAACTGTTTTTT.

This chain connects TRBV5-1 to TRBJ1-1, with 8 bases matching TRBD1. The J segment lost 3 bases and the V segment lost 4 bases, leaving 5 bases of the junction unmatched. The CDR3 spans 14 residues. The germline gives CDR1 SGHRS, CDR2 YFSETQ. CDR3 sequence reads: CASSETGEYTEAFF. The CDR3 coding sequence is TGCGCCAGCAGCGAGACAGGGGAGTACACTGAAGCTTTCTTT.

This clone is a singleton in its sample. V gene TRBV11-2 combines with J gene TRBJ2-7, with D possibly being TRBD1 (6 bases). Germline-derived CDR1 and CDR2 are SGHAT and FQNNGV. V shed 0 bases and J shed 6 bases, with 15 bases lying between them. The CDR3 is 15 amino acids. DNA for the CDR3: TGTGCCAGCAGCTTAGATCGGGCAGGGGTTAGCGAGCAGTACTTC. Its protein is CASSLDRAGVSEQYF.

This clone was detected only once. The sample contains more than one DNA sequence encoding this CDR3. Written as DNA, the CDR3 is TGTGCCAGCAGCCGGGGACAGGGTGCCAACTATGGCTACACCTTC. It yields the protein CASSRGQGANYGYTF. V gene TRBV11-2 combines with J gene TRBJ1-2; 9 nucleotides match TRBD1. Germline lookup yields CDR1 SGHAT and CDR2 FQNNGV. The CDR3 consists of 15 residues. Trimming took 5 bases from V and 2 from J; bases not matched to a gene: 6.

The chain combines TRBV11-2 with TRBJ2-2, with D unresolved. The CDR3 contains 16 residues. Germline values: CDR1 SGHAT, CDR2 FQNNGV. V dropped 1 base and J dropped 3 bases, with 12 bases sitting between them. The CDR3 sequence: CASSLGGRSYTGELFF. CDR3 nucleotide sequence: TGTGCCAGCAGCTTAGGGGGAAGGAGTTACACCGGGGAGCTGTTTTTT.

The CDR3 DNA is TGCAGCGTTGATTCGGGGACAGGGCATTACGAGCAGTTCTTC. Its translation: CSVDSGTGHYEQFF. The chain is built from TRBV29-1 and TRBJ2-1, with 9 bases identical to TRBD1. The germline V gene encodes CDR1 SQVTM and CDR2 ANQGSEA. The CDR3 spans 14 residues. The junction had 10 bases not matched to a gene; V was cut back by 3 bases and J by 10 bases.

The rearrangement joins TRBV4-2 to TRBJ1-1; 11 bases match TRBD1. The V segment lost 1 base and the J segment 1 base; nucleotides outside the gene matches: 2. CDR3 length: 16 amino acids. Germline loops: CDR1 LGHNA, CDR2 YNFKEQ. The CDR3 nucleotides are TGTGCCAGCAGCCAAGCCGGGACAGGGGGGAACACTGAAGCTTTCTTT. Translated, it gives CASSQAGTGGNTEAFF.

The chain is built from TRBV12-2 and TRBJ2-5; TRBD2 is the table's D call and was not checked against the DNA. TRBV12-2 represents a pseudogene. There are 17 residues in the CDR3. In DNA form, the CDR3 reads TGTGCAAGTCGCTCCACCCAACTAGCGGGAGTCGGAGAGACCCAGTACTTC. Translating it yields CASRSTQLAGVGETQYF.

This clone appeared once. J is TRBJ1-1 and V is TRBV7-8; TRBD1 might be the D (6 bases). Germline V gene sequence: CDR1 SGHVS, CDR2 FQNEAQ. Trimming removed 3 bases at V and 6 bases at J, with 11 bases between. The CDR3 runs 13 residues. The CDR3 coding sequence is TGTGCCAGCAGCTTCGTAAGGACAGCTGAAGCTTTCTTT. It encodes CASSFVRTAEAFF.

V gene TRBV27 combines with J gene TRBJ2-1; the D gene is possibly TRBD1 (6 bases). The germline V and J ends were trimmed by 5 bases and 5 bases, with 16 bases remaining between them. From germline, CDR1 is MNHEY and CDR2 SMNVEV (reference sequence). The CDR3 runs to 15 residues. The chain's CDR3 is CASSAVRDTHNEQFF. The CDR3 region has the DNA TGTGCCAGCAGTGCCGTCCGGGACACCCACAATGAGCAGTTCTTC.

The chain joins TRBV4-1 to TRBJ1-2, with D hard to call. V was clipped by 0 bases and J by 10 bases, with 9 bases between them. The germline CDR1 and CDR2 sequences are MGHRA and YSYEKL. This CDR3 region has 12 residues. The CDR3 here is CASSQEKGVYTF. CDR3 DNA: TGCGCCAGCAGCCAAGAAAAAGGCGTCTACACCTTC.

J is TRBJ2-7 and V is TRBV5-6; D is undetermined. CDR1 is SGHDT, CDR2 YYEEEE, per germline. Trimming left V 4 bases short and J 3 bases short, with 14 bases between. The CDR3 is 14 amino acids. The CDR3 sequence is CASSLLSRFYEQYF. CDR3 nucleotide sequence: TGTGCCAGCAGCCTACTGAGCCGATTCTACGAGCAGTACTTC.

V gene TRBV10-1 combines with J gene TRBJ2-7, with 8 bases aligning to TRBD1. The CDR3 spans 15 residues. V dropped 9 bases and J dropped 3; count of bases not matched to a gene: 13. The germline gives CDR1 WNHNN, CDR2 SYGVQD (reference sequence). CDR3 sequence reads: CASPRTGHSLYEQYF. CDR3 in DNA: TGCGCCAGTCCCAGGACAGGGCATTCACTCTACGAGCAGTACTTC.

This chain joins TRBV6-1 and TRBJ1-4, with D maybe TRBD1 (6 bases). Germline lookup yields CDR1 MNHNS and CDR2 SASEGT. V lost 0 bases and J 11 bases, leaving 13 bases between the germline ends. This CDR3 is 14 amino acids long. The CDR3: CASSEAGTRFKLFF. CDR3 coding DNA: TGTGCCAGCAGTGAAGCGGGGACAAGATTCAAACTGTTTTTT.

This chain connects TRBV27 to TRBJ2-4; tentative D call: TRBD1 (6 bases). Germline CDR1 MNHEY, CDR2 SMNVEV (reference sequence). V lost 5 bases, J lost 9 bases, and 14 bases lay in between. The CDR3 has 13 amino acids. In DNA form, the CDR3 reads TGTGCCAGCAGTAAACAGGGCGACGGCATTCAGTACTTC. This encodes CASSKQGDGIQYF.

V and J are TRBV29-1 and TRBJ2-2, with a weak D call TRBD1 (6 bases). The germline V gene has CDR1 SQVTM and CDR2 ANQGSEA. V dropped 0 bases and J dropped 7 bases, with 15 bases sitting between them. This CDR3 has 15 amino acids. CDR3 residues: CSVEEGTGLGGELFF. DNA for the CDR3: TGCAGCGTTGAAGAGGGAACAGGGTTGGGCGGGGAGCTGTTTTTT.

The gene calls are TRBV5-1 and TRBJ1-1; 7 bases match TRBD1. Trimming cost V 2 bases and J 2 bases; bases outside gene matches: 9. The CDR3 has 16 residues. Germline values: CDR1 SGHRS, CDR2 YFSETQ. The DNA for the CDR3 is TGCGCCAGCAGCTTTGGTGACAGGGTCCTTAACACTGAAGCTTTCTTT. Translation gives CASSFGDRVLNTEAFF.

CDR3 residues: CASSSGTGSAIFGYTF. The CDR3 DNA reads TGTGCCAGCAGCTCTGGGACAGGGTCGGCAATTTTTGGCTACACCTTC. The chain has TRBV9 and TRBJ1-2; TRBD1 aligns across 9 bases. The CDR3 covers 16 residues. Looked up from germline, CDR1 is SGDLS and CDR2 is YYNGEE. V shed 4 bases, J shed 7 bases, and the junction held 14 bases outside the gene matches.

This clone came up a few times. This sequence joins TRBV28 and TRBJ1-3; D is perhaps TRBD1 (6 bases). V was pared by 6 bases and J by 4 bases, with 13 bases between. CDR3 length equals 14 residues. Germline CDR1 reads MDHEN; CDR2 reads SYDVKM. Here the CDR3 DNA reads TGTGCCAGCAGATCTACAGGGAAAGGAAACACCATATATTTT. As protein: CASRSTGKGNTIYF.